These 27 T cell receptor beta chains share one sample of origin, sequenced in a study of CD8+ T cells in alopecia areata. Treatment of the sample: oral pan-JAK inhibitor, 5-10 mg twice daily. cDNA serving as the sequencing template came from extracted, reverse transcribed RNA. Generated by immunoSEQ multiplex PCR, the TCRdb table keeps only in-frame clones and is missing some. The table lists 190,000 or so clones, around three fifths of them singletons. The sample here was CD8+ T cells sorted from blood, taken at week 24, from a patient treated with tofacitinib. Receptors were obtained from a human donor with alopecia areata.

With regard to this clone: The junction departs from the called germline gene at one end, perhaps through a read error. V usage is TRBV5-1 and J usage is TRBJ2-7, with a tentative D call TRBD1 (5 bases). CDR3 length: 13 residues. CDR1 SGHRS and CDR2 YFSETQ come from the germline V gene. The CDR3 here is CASSLDKIREQNF. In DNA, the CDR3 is TGCGCCAGCAGCCTGGACAAAATTCGAGAGCAGAACTTC.

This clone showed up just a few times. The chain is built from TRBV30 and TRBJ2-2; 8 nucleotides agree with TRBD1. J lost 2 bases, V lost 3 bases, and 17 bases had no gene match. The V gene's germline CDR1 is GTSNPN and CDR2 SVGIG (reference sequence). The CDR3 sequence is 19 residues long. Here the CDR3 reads CAWRDLTGDPSNNTGELFF. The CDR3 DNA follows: TGTGCCTGGAGAGACTTGACAGGGGACCCTTCAAATAACACCGGGGAGCTGTTTTTT. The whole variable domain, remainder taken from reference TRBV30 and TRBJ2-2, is SQTIHQWPATLVQPVGSPLSLECTVEGTSNPNLYWYRQAAGRGLQLLFYSVGIGQISSEVPQNLSASRPQDRQFILSSKKLLLSDSGFYLCAWRDLTGDPSNNTGELFFGEGSRLTVL.

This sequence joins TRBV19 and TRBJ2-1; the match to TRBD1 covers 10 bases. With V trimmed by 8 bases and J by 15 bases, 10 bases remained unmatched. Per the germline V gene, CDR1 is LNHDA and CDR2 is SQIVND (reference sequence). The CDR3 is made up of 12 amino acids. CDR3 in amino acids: CASGPRQGALFF. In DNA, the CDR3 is TGTGCCAGTGGGCCAAGACAGGGGGCCTTGTTCTTC. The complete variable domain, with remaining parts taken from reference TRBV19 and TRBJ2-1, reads DGGITQSPKYLFRKEGQNVTLSCEQNLNHDAMYWYRQDPGQGLRLIYYSQIVNDFQKGDIAEGYSVSREKKESFPLTVTSAQKNPTAFYLCASGPRQGALFFGPGTRLTVL.

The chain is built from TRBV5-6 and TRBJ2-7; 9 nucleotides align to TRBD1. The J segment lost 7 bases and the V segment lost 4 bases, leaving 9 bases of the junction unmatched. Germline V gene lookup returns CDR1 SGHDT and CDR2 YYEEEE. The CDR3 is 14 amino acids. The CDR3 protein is CASSSGTGPKEQYF. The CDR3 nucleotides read TGTGCCAGCAGCAGTGGGACAGGGCCTAAAGAGCAGTACTTC.

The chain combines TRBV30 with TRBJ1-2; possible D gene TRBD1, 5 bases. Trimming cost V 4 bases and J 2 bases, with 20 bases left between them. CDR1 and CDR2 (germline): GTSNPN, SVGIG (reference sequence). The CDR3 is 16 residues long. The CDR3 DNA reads TGTGCCTGGACCCCGCGGGGCAGATACCTAAACTATGGCTACACCTTC. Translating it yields CAWTPRGRYLNYGYTF.

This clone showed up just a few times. The CDR3 DNA follows: TGTGCCAGCAGTCTTGGGCGGAGCAATCAGCCCCAGCATTTT. Translation gives CASSLGRSNQPQHF. V usage is TRBV25-1 and J usage is TRBJ1-5; D unclear. The CDR3 runs 14 residues. V lost 5 bases to trimming and J lost 1 base, with 9 bases between them. CDR1 is MGHDK and CDR2 is SYGVNS in the germline V gene.

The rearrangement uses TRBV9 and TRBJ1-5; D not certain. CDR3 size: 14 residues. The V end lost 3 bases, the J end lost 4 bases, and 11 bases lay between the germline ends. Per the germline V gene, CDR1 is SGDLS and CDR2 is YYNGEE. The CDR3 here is CASSGEDHNQPQHF. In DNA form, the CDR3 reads TGTGCCAGCAGCGGGGAAGATCATAATCAGCCCCAGCATTTT.

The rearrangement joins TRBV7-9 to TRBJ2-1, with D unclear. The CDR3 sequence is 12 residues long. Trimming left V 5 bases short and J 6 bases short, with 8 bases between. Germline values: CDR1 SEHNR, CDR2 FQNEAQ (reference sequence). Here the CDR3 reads CASSRSGNEQFF. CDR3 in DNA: TGTGCCAGCAGCCGGTCAGGCAATGAGCAGTTCTTC.

CDR3 amino acids: CASRGFRKAEAFF. The CDR3 DNA reads TGTGCCAGCAGGGGATTCCGGAAAGCCGAAGCTTTCTTT. The chain recombines TRBV6-5 with TRBJ1-1; the D is unclear. The CDR3 length is 13 residues. Germline V lookup: CDR1 MNHEY, CDR2 SVGAGI. V gave up 6 bases and J gave up 8 bases, with 16 bases separating them.

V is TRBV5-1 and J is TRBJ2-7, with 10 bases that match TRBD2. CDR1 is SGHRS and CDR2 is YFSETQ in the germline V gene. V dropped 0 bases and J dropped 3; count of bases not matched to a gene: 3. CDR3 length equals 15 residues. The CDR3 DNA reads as TGCGCCAGCAGCTTGGAGGGACTAGCGAACTACGAGCAGTACTTC. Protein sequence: CASSLEGLANYEQYF.

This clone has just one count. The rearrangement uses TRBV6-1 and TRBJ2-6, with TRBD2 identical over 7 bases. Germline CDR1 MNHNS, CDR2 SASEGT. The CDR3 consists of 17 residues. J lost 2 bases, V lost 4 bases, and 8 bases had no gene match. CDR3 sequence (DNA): TGTGCCAGCAGTGCCCGGGGGGTGGTCCCTGGGGCCAACGTCCTGACTTTC. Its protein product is CASSARGVVPGANVLTF.

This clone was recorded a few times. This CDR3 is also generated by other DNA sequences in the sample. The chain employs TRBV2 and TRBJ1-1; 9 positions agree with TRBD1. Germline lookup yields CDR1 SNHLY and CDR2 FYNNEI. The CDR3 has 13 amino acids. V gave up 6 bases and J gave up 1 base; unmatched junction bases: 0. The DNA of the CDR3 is TGTGCCAGCAGGGGACAGGGGAACACTGAAGCTTTCTTT. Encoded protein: CASRGQGNTEAFF.

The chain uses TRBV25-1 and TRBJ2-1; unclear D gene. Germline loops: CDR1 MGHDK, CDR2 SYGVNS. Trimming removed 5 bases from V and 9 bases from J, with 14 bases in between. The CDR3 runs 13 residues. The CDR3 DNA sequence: TGTGCCAGCAGTATCTCCGGAACCGGTGAGCAGTTCTTC. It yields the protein CASSISGTGEQFF.

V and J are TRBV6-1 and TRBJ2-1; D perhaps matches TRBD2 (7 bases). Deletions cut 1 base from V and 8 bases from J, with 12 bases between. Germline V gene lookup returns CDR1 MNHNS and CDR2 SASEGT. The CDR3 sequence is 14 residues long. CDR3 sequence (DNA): TGTGCCAGCAGTGAAGTTAGGGGGGGCTATGAGCAGTTCTTC. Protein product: CASSEVRGGYEQFF.

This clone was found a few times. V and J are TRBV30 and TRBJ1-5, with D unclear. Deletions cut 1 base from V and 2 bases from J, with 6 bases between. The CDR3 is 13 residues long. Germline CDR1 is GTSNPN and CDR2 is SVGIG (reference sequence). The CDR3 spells CAWSGTGNQPQHF. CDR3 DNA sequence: TGTGCCTGGAGTGGCACTGGCAATCAGCCCCAGCATTTT.

CDR3 sequence: CSVPPSVPNEQFF. In nucleotides, the CDR3 is TGCAGCGTTCCGCCTAGCGTCCCCAATGAGCAGTTCTTC. This sequence joins TRBV29-1 and TRBJ2-1, with D perhaps TRBD2 (6 bases). Trimming removed 5 bases from V and 6 bases from J, with 14 bases in between. From germline, CDR1 is SQVTM and CDR2 ANQGSEA. The CDR3 has 13 amino acids.

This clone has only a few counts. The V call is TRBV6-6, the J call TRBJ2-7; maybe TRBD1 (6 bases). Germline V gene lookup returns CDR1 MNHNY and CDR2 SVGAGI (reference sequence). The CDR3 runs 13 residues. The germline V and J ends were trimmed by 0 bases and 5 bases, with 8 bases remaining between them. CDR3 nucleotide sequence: TGTGCCAGCAGTTACTCCAGGGACAACGAGCAGTACTTC. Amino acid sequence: CASSYSRDNEQYF.

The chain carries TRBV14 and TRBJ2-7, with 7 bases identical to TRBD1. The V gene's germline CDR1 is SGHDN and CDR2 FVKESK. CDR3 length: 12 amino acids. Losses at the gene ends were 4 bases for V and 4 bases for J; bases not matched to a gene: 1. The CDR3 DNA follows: TGTGCCAGCAGCCCACAGGGGTACGAGCAGTACTTC. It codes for CASSPQGYEQYF.

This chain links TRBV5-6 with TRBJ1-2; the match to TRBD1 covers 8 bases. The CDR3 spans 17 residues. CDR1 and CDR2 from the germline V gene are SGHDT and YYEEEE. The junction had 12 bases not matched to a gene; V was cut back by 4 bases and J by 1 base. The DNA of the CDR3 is TGTGCCAGCAGCACGGACAGGGACTTTATGTTTAACTATGGCTACACCTTC. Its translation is CASSTDRDFMFNYGYTF.

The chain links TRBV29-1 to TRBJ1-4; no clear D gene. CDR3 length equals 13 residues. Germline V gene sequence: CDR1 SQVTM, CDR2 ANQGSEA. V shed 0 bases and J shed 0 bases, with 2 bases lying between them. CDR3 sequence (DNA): TGCAGCGTTGAAGAGACAACTAATGAAAAACTGTTTTTT. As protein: CSVEETTNEKLFF.

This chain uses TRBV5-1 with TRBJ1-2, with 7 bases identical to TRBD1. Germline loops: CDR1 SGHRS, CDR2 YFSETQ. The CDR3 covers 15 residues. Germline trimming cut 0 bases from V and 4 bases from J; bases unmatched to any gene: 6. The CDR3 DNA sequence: TGCGCCAGCAGCTTGGTTCCCCACAGGGGCTATGGCTACACCTTC. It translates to CASSLVPHRGYGYTF. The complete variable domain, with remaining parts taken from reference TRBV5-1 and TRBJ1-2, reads KAGVTQTPRYLIKTRGQQVTLSCSPISGHRSVSWYQQTPGQGLQFLFEYFSETQRNKGNFPGRFSGRQFSNSRSEMNVSTLELGDSALYLCASSLVPHRGYGYTFGSGTRLTVV.

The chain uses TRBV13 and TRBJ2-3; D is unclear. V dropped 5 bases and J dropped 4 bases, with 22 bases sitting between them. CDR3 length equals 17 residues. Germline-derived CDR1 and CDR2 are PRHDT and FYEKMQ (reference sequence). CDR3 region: CASSPNRGTGEADTQYF. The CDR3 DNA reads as TGTGCCAGCAGCCCCAACCGCGGTACGGGTGAGGCAGATACGCAGTATTTT.

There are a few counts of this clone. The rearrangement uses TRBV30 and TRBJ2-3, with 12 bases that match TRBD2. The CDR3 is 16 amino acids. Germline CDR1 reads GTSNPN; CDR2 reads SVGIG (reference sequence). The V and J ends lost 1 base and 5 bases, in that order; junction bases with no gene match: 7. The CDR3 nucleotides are TGTGCCTGGAGTGAACCTAGCGGGGGGGAAGGAGATACGCAGTATTTT. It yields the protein CAWSEPSGGEGDTQYF.

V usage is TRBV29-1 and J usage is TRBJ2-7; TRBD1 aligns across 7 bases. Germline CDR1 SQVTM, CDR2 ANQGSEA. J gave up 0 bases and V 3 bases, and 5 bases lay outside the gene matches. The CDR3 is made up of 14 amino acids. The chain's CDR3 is CSVEATGTSYEQYF. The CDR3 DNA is TGCAGCGTTGAGGCGACAGGGACCTCCTACGAGCAGTACTTC.

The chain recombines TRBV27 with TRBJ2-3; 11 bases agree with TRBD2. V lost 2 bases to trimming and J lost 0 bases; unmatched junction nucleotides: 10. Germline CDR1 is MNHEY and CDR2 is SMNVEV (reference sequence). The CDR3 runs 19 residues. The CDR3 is CASSLGLAGGFTSTDTQYF. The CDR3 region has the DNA TGTGCCAGCAGTTTAGGTCTAGCGGGGGGATTTACTAGCACAGATACGCAGTATTTT.

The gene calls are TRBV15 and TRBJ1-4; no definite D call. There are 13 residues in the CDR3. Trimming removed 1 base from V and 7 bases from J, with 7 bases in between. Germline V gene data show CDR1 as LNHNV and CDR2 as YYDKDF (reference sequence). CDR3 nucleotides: TGTGCCACCAGCAGAGGGGAACGTGAAAAACTGTTTTTT. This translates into CATSRGEREKLFF.

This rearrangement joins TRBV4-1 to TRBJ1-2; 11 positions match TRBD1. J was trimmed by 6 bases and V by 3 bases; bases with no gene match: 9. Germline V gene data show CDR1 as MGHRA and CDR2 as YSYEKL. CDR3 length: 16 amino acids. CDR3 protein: CASSHRTGGVVDGYTF. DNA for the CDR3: TGCGCCAGCAGCCATAGGACAGGGGGCGTAGTGGATGGCTACACCTTC.